The 24 T cell receptor beta chains given below trace back to one sample, sequenced in a study of CD8+CD57+ T cells in acquired aplastic anemia (dated by TCRdb to 2016 to 2019). For sequencing, an Illumina HiSeq 2000 was employed. Genomic DNA was used as template for profiling of TCR beta VDJ combinations and CDR3 sequences. TCRdb reran the public reads through fastp at Q25 and MiXCR, keeping productive beta chains. Identical CDR3 protein sequences are pooled into one entry, listed with their most common genes and DNA. The sample records more than 150,000 distinct CDR3 sequences, less than 65% of which are singletons. Roughly 50% of the sample is taken by the ten largest. Sequenced: sorted CD4+, CD8+, or CD8+CD57+ T cells (not recorded which) from PBMCs. The receptors were sampled from a human donor with severe aplastic anemia or a healthy control (not recorded which).

This clonotype has a count of ten or more. CDR3 DNA: TGTGCCAGCAGCTTGGTAGGGGCCTCCGCCTACGAGCAGTACTTC. Residues: CASSLVGASAYEQYF. The chain is built from TRBV5-6 and TRBJ2-7; D possibly corresponds to TRBD1 (5 bases). The germline V gene has CDR1 SGHDT and CDR2 YYEEEE. This CDR3 is built from 15 residues. V was clipped by 0 bases and J by 2 bases, with 12 bases between them.

The chain uses TRBV7-9 and TRBJ2-7; 10 bases are shared with TRBD1. CDR3 size: 16 residues. The junction had 8 bases not matched to a gene; V was cut back by 2 bases and J by 4 bases. Germline CDR1 reads SEHNR; CDR2 reads FQNEAQ (reference sequence). This CDR3 reads CASSLIETGGNYEQYF. The CDR3 coding sequence is TGTGCCAGCAGCTTAATCGAGACAGGGGGCAATTACGAGCAGTACTTC.

The chain uses TRBV13 and TRBJ2-1; D may be TRBD1 (5 bases). The V gene's germline CDR1 is PRHDT and CDR2 FYEKMQ (reference sequence). The CDR3 consists of 12 residues. Trimming removed 8 bases from V and 1 base from J, with 6 bases in between. The CDR3 sequence: CASGASYNEQFF. The CDR3 DNA reads TGTGCCAGCGGGGCTTCCTACAATGAGCAGTTCTTC.

The chain links TRBV25-1 to TRBJ1-6; a possible D gene is TRBD1 (5 bases). V lost 4 bases, J lost 5 bases, and 18 bases lay in between. Looked up from germline, CDR1 is MGHDK and CDR2 is SYGVNS. This CDR3 has 17 amino acids. CDR3 bases: TGTGCCAGCAGTGCAGATGGGGGGGAGGGCCATAATTCACCCCTCCACTTT. This translates into CASSADGGEGHNSPLHF.

The chain recombines TRBV7-9 with TRBJ1-1; D remains unclear. Germline V gene data show CDR1 as SEHNR and CDR2 as FQNEAQ (reference sequence). V lost 3 bases and J 5 bases, leaving 10 bases between the germline ends. The CDR3 consists of 13 residues. DNA of the CDR3: TGTGCCAGCAGCTTGGTAAGGGAAACTGAAGCTTTCTTT. Its translation is CASSLVRETEAFF.

The DNA of the CDR3 is TGCAGTGCAGGACCAGCGGGACAGGTCTATGGCTACACCTTC. Its translation: CSAGPAGQVYGYTF. The chain links TRBV20-1 to TRBJ1-2, with TRBD1 matching over 8 bases. The V gene's germline CDR1 is DFQATT and CDR2 SNEGSKA (reference sequence). Unmatched junction bases numbered 10, after V lost 6 bases and J lost 4 bases. CDR3 length: 14 amino acids.

The V call is TRBV2, the J call TRBJ1-2, with unresolved D. V was pared by 0 bases and J by 1 base, with 6 bases between. The V gene's germline CDR1 is SNHLY and CDR2 FYNNEI. The CDR3 spans 14 residues. The CDR3 DNA is TGTGCCAGCAGTGAAGCAAGGATTAACTATGGCTACACCTTC. Translation gives CASSEARINYGYTF.

The V and J genes are TRBV7-8 and TRBJ2-1; 7 nucleotides match TRBD2. Per the germline V gene, CDR1 is SGHVS and CDR2 is FQNEAQ. This CDR3 spans 15 amino acids. After removal of 8 bases from V and 3 bases from J, the junction contained 10 bases not matched to a gene. The CDR3: CASQVGRGVYNEQFF. The CDR3 DNA is TGTGCCAGCCAGGTTGGGAGGGGTGTCTACAATGAGCAGTTCTTC.

Points on this clonotype: The CDR3 carries no conserved terminal phenylalanine or tryptophan, so it likely arises from a read error. The DNA is left out, because the CDR3 cannot be placed on it with certainty; the CDR3 is given as TCRdb lists it. The V and J genes are TRBV12-3 or TRBV12-4 and TRBJ2-7. The CDR3 has 10 amino acids, counting both end residues. CDR3 loop: CASSSLDRCS.

V is TRBV10-3 and J is TRBJ1-6, with D tentatively TRBD1 (5 bases). The CDR3 has 13 residues. Germline lookup yields CDR1 ENHRY and CDR2 SYGVKD. V was clipped by 10 bases and J by 4 bases, with 11 bases between them. CDR3 coding DNA: TGTGCCACCCGGGACGGATATAATTCACCCCTCCACTTT. The encoded protein is CATRDGYNSPLHF.

This CDR3 reads CASSAQPQNTQYF. For the CDR3, the DNA is TGTGCCAGCAGCGCCCAGCCCCAGAATACGCAGTATTTT. The gene calls are TRBV7-3 and TRBJ2-3; no definite D call. The germline V gene has CDR1 SGHTA and CDR2 FQGTGA. This CDR3 region has 13 residues. The V end lost 5 bases, the J end lost 7 bases, and 13 bases lay between the germline ends.

The chain uses TRBV20-1 and TRBJ2-5; TRBD1 aligns across 7 bases. The ends lost 4 bases at V and 0 bases at J; junction bases unmatched: 2. Germline values: CDR1 DFQATT, CDR2 SNEGSKA (reference sequence). This CDR3 has 13 amino acids. This CDR3 reads CSAKGQDQETQYF. DNA of the CDR3: TGCAGTGCTAAAGGACAGGACCAAGAGACCCAGTACTTC.

The J gene is TRBJ1-6, the V gene TRBV2, with D possibly TRBD1 on 6 matching bases. The length of the CDR3 is 15 residues. V lost 7 bases, J lost 3 bases, and 13 bases lay in between. Germline lookup yields CDR1 SNHLY and CDR2 FYNNEI. DNA for the CDR3: TGTGCCAGCACTACGATGACAGGCTATAATTCACCCCTCCACTTT. It encodes CASTTMTGYNSPLHF.

A few counts support this clonotype. The gene calls are TRBV19 and TRBJ2-1; 7 bases match TRBD1. The CDR3 has 15 residues. V lost 7 bases to trimming and J lost 9 bases; unmatched junction nucleotides: 15. CDR1 and CDR2 (germline): LNHDA, SQIVND (reference sequence). The CDR3 bases are TGTGCCAGTAATTTAGGGACAGCCTTTAACAGTGAGCAGTTCTTC. Encoded protein: CASNLGTAFNSEQFF.

This chain connects TRBV10-2 to TRBJ1-2; D is perhaps TRBD1 (6 bases). Trimming removed 6 bases from V and 8 bases from J, with 22 bases in between. Germline V gene lookup returns CDR1 WSHSY and CDR2 SAAADI. This CDR3 region has 15 residues. CDR3 in amino acids: CASREQGPQVRGYTF. In DNA, the CDR3 is TGCGCCAGCAGAGAACAGGGCCCCCAGGTGAGGGGCTACACCTTC.

The rearrangement links TRBV24-1 to TRBJ1-5; D unclear. The CDR3 length is 13 residues. Germline V lookup: CDR1 KGHDR, CDR2 SFDVKD. The germline V and J ends were trimmed by 5 bases and 0 bases, with 4 bases remaining between them. CDR3 in DNA: TGTGCCACCAGTGGCGTTAGCAATCAGCCCCAGCATTTT. Its protein is CATSGVSNQPQHF.

This clonotype was recorded a few times. V and J are TRBV29-1 and TRBJ2-2; D uncertain. The V end was cut by 4 bases, the J end by 4 bases, with 4 bases between. The CDR3 runs to 11 residues. Germline CDR1 is SQVTM and CDR2 is ANQGSEA. Here the CDR3 reads CSVASTGELFF. CDR3 nucleotide sequence: TGCAGCGTTGCATCCACCGGGGAGCTGTTTTTT.

The chain recombines TRBV7-6 with TRBJ2-7, with 12 bases matching TRBD2. The CDR3 spans 14 residues. CDR1 SGHVS and CDR2 FNYEAQ come from the germline V gene. Unmatched junction bases numbered 2, after V lost 5 bases and J lost 3 bases. CDR3 sequence (DNA): TGTGCCAGCAGCGCGACTAGCGGGGGCTACGAGCAGTACTTC. Translating it yields CASSATSGGYEQYF.

The rearrangement joins TRBV20-1 to TRBJ2-7; 11 positions agree with TRBD2. The germline V gene has CDR1 DFQATT and CDR2 SNEGSKA (reference sequence). V lost 3 bases to trimming and J lost 3 bases; unmatched junction nucleotides: 7. This CDR3 is built from 15 residues. Here the CDR3 reads CSASHSGGAFYEQYF. The CDR3 region has the DNA TGCAGTGCTAGCCATAGCGGGGGGGCATTCTACGAGCAGTACTTC.

This chain links TRBV13 with TRBJ2-1; 7 bases line up with TRBD2. The CDR3 loop spans 14 amino acids. With V trimmed by 2 bases and J by 5 bases, 3 bases remained unmatched. Germline values: CDR1 PRHDT, CDR2 FYEKMQ (reference sequence). For the CDR3, the DNA is TGTGCCAGCAGCTTAAGCGGGACGGACAATGAGCAGTTCTTC. Protein product: CASSLSGTDNEQFF.

The V gene is TRBV2, the J gene TRBJ2-7; D is unclear. Germline CDR1 and CDR2: SNHLY and FYNNEI. The CDR3 covers 13 residues. V lost 6 bases to trimming and J lost 5 bases, with 14 bases between them. The CDR3: CASSFFDQNEQYF. The CDR3 DNA reads as TGTGCCAGCAGCTTTTTCGACCAGAACGAGCAGTACTTC.

This clonotype showed up many times. The chain carries TRBV29-1 and TRBJ1-1, with unresolved D. The V gene's germline CDR1 is SQVTM and CDR2 ANQGSEA. Trimming pared 0 bases from V and 4 bases from J, leaving 6 bases between. The CDR3 sequence is 12 residues long. The CDR3 region is CSVEDPTTEAFF. CDR3 sequence (DNA): TGCAGCGTTGAAGATCCTACCACTGAAGCTTTCTTT.

This clonotype came up once. The chain joins TRBV12-3 or TRBV12-4 to TRBJ2-5; possible D gene TRBD2, 5 bases. V was pared by 2 bases and J by 4 bases, with 17 bases between. This CDR3 is 16 amino acids long. Here the CDR3 DNA reads TGTGCCAGCAGTTTATCCGCGTCGGGTCTAGCAGAGACCCAGTACTTC. Amino acid sequence: CASSLSASGLAETQYF.

J is TRBJ1-1 and V is TRBV19, with no clear D. Germline lookup yields CDR1 LNHDA and CDR2 SQIVND (reference sequence). Trimming stripped 3 bases from V and 3 bases from J, with 8 bases between. The CDR3 totals 13 residues. The CDR3 is CASSMSPDTEAFF. The CDR3, as DNA: TGTGCCAGTAGTATGTCCCCGGACACTGAAGCTTTCTTT.